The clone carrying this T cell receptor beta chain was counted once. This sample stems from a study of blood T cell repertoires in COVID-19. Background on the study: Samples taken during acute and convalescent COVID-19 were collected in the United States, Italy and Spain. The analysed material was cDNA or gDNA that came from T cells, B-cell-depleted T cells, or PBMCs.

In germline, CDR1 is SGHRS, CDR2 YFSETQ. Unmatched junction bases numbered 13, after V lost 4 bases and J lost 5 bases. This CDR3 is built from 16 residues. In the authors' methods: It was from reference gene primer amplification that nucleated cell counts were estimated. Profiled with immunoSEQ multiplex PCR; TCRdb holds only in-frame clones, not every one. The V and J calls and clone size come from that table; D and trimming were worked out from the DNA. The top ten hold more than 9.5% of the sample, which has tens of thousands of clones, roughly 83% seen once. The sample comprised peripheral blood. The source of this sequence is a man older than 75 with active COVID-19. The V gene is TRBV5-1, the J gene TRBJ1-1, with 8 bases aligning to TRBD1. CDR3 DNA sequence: TGCGCCAGCAGCCCTCGGGCAGGGGGCGGAGGTACTGAAGCTTTCTTT. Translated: CASSPRAGGGGTEAFF. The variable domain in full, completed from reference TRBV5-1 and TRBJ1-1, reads KAGVTQTPRYLIKTRGQQVTLSCSPISGHRSVSWYQQTPGQGLQFLFEYFSETQRNKGNFPGRFSGRQFSNSRSEMNVSTLELGDSALYLCASSPRAGGGGTEAFFGQGTRLTVV.